One and the same sample provided the 23 T cell receptor beta chains below, sequenced in a study of T cells in Graves' hyperthyroidism and ophthalmopathy. The investigators amplified TCR beta CDR3 regions from RNA transcripts. Primed by the HTBI set, a first-round RT-PCR was run on the TCR CDR3. Using its own MiXCR run on the multiplex PCR reads, TCRdb lists one record per CDR3 protein. The sample lists 400,000 or so distinct CDR3 sequences; approximately 15% were seen once. What was sequenced was blood. The receptors originated from a woman aged 30 to 39 with Graves' ophthalmopathy.

This clonotype was detected a few times. The V gene is TRBV5-8, the J gene TRBJ1-3; D is possibly TRBD1 (6 bases). Trimming shortened V by 2 bases and J by 0 bases, and 12 bases separated the two germline ends. Germline CDR1 reads SGHTS; CDR2 reads YDEGEE. This CDR3 contains 16 residues. The CDR3, as DNA: TGTGCCAGCAGCTTTCTTACAGGGCACTCTGGAAACACCATATATTTT. Protein: CASSFLTGHSGNTIYF.

This clonotype was seen at least ten times. The J gene is TRBJ2-7, the V gene TRBV7-2; D is uncertain. V was trimmed by 5 bases and J by 3 bases, leaving 11 bases between them. CDR1 SGHTA and CDR2 FQGNSA come from the germline V gene. The CDR3 spans 13 residues. This chain's CDR3 is CASSANVNYEQYF. The CDR3 bases are TGTGCCAGCAGCGCCAACGTGAACTACGAGCAGTACTTC.

This clonotype was recorded at least ten times. CDR3 sequence: CASRRQAMNTGELFF. The CDR3, as DNA: TGTGCCAGCAGACGACAGGCGATGAACACCGGGGAGCTGTTTTTT. The chain employs TRBV7-2 and TRBJ2-2; weak D call: TRBD1 (6 bases). CDR1 and CDR2 from the germline V gene are SGHTA and FQGNSA. V gave up 6 bases and J gave up 1 base, with 12 bases separating them. The CDR3 spans 15 residues. Based on the CDR3 plus reference TRBV7-2 and TRBJ2-2, the full variable domain is GAGVSQSPSNKVTEKGKDVELRCDPISGHTALYWYRQSLGQGLEFLIYFQGNSAPDKSGLPSDRFSAERTGGSVSTLTIQRTQQEDSAVYLCASRRQAMNTGELFFGEGSRLTVL.

This clonotype was recorded many times. The chain uses TRBV28 and TRBJ2-7; the D is unclear. CDR1 MDHEN and CDR2 SYDVKM come from the germline V gene. The CDR3 extends over 13 amino acids. V lost 10 bases and J lost 0, with 13 bases in between. The CDR3 region is CATTGQISYEQYF. The CDR3 coding sequence is TGTGCCACCACCGGGCAGATCTCCTACGAGCAGTACTTC.

This clonotype occurred many times. The chain carries TRBV28 and TRBJ1-2; 8 bases agree with TRBD1. The length of the CDR3 is 14 residues. V lost 4 bases and J lost 5; bases outside the gene matches: 6. Germline lookup yields CDR1 MDHEN and CDR2 SYDVKM. DNA of the CDR3: TGTGCCAGCAGTTCCGACAGGGGATCTTATGGCTACACCTTC. Translated, it gives CASSSDRGSYGYTF.

This clonotype was observed many times. This chain links TRBV9 with TRBJ2-3; D not certain. The CDR3 totals 14 residues. With 0 bases removed from V and 0 bases from J, the gap between germline ends came to 5 bases. Germline CDR1 and CDR2: SGDLS and YYNGEE. CDR3 bases: TGTGCCAGCAGCGTAGGTCGGAGCACAGATACGCAGTATTTT. It codes for CASSVGRSTDTQYF.

The chain carries TRBV9 and TRBJ1-2; 8 bases are a match to TRBD1. Germline CDR1 is SGDLS and CDR2 is YYNGEE. This CDR3 region has 16 residues. The V segment lost 0 bases and the J segment 8 bases; nucleotides outside the gene matches: 12. The CDR3 nucleotides read TGTGCCAGCAGCGTAGAGAGGCAGGACAGGGAGAAAGGCTACACCTTC. Translated: CASSVERQDREKGYTF.

The genes are TRBV19 and TRBJ2-6, with TRBD2 matching over 8 bases. The V gene's germline CDR1 is LNHDA and CDR2 SQIVND (reference sequence). The ends lost 4 bases at V and 2 bases at J; junction bases unmatched: 13. CDR3 length: 19 residues. This CDR3 is CASSNSGGVGVTGANVLTF. In DNA form, the CDR3 reads TGTGCCAGTAGTAACTCGGGGGGGGTTGGAGTAACTGGGGCCAACGTCCTGACTTTC.

This chain joins TRBV20-1 and TRBJ2-7, with a weak D call TRBD1 (6 bases). Germline lookup yields CDR1 DFQATT and CDR2 SNEGSKA (reference sequence). V was shortened by 6 bases and J by 4 bases, with 16 bases between the two germline ends. The CDR3 loop spans 13 amino acids. The CDR3 DNA follows: TGCAGTGCCCAGTCAGGACAGACGTACGAGCAGTACTTC. Translated, it gives CSAQSGQTYEQYF.

This clonotype was seen many times. This chain connects TRBV6-1 to TRBJ1-6, with TRBD1 matching over 9 bases. Looked up from germline, CDR1 is MNHNS and CDR2 is SASEGT. The CDR3 totals 17 residues. J lost 9 bases, V lost 5 bases, and 14 bases had no gene match. CDR3 sequence (DNA): TGTGCCAGCAGTTCACCGGGACAGGGCTATTATGGTTCACCCCTCCACTTT. Translation: CASSSPGQGYYGSPLHF.

In its sample, this clonotype was seen many times. The chain employs TRBV5-1 and TRBJ1-5; D uncertain. Trimming removed 0 bases from V and 5 bases from J, with 18 bases in between. This CDR3 is built from 17 residues. Germline lookup yields CDR1 SGHRS and CDR2 YFSETQ. Here the CDR3 reads CASSLAAPTPFHQPQHF. The CDR3, as DNA: TGCGCCAGCAGCTTGGCCGCTCCCACACCCTTTCATCAGCCCCAGCATTTT.

CDR3 sequence reads: CASSLPSRGEQYF. DNA of the CDR3: TGTGCCAGCAGCTTACCTAGTCGAGGGGAGCAGTACTTC. The chain is built from TRBV11-2 and TRBJ2-7; weak D call: TRBD2 (5 bases). This CDR3 region has 13 residues. CDR1 SGHAT and CDR2 FQNNGV come from the germline V gene. V gave up 2 bases and J gave up 7 bases, with 12 bases separating them.

This clonotype was found a few times. The chain couples TRBV27 to TRBJ1-5, with D maybe TRBD1 (6 bases). There are 15 residues in the CDR3. The V end lost 4 bases, the J end lost 5 bases, and 15 bases lay between the germline ends. Germline values: CDR1 MNHEY, CDR2 SMNVEV (reference sequence). CDR3 in amino acids: CASSYGGPFHQPQHF. In DNA, the CDR3 is TGTGCCAGCAGTTACGGGGGGCCTTTCCATCAGCCCCAGCATTTT.

The chain uses TRBV27 and TRBJ1-1; D is undetermined. The germline V gene has CDR1 MNHEY and CDR2 SMNVEV (reference sequence). The CDR3 loop spans 15 amino acids. Between the trimmed V and J ends, which lost 8 bases and 1 base, there was a span of 17 bases. The CDR3 region has the DNA TGTGCCAGCTCGGGTCGAGGCAGAAAGAACACTGAAGCTTTCTTT. Amino acid sequence: CASSGRGRKNTEAFF.

The chain couples TRBV6-4 to TRBJ2-7; 8 bases are a match to TRBD2. V dropped 6 bases and J dropped 4; count of bases not matched to a gene: 11. CDR3 length: 15 residues. Per the germline V gene, CDR1 is MRHNA and CDR2 is SNTAGT. The CDR3 is CASRSGTRPFYEQYF. The DNA of the CDR3 is TGTGCCAGCAGGTCCGGGACTAGACCTTTTTACGAGCAGTACTTC.

At least ten counts were recorded for this clonotype. This chain uses TRBV2 with TRBJ2-5; D is possibly TRBD1 or TRBD2 (5 bases each). The germline V gene has CDR1 SNHLY and CDR2 FYNNEI. The CDR3 contains 14 residues. Trimming stripped 6 bases from V and 0 bases from J, with 11 bases between. The CDR3 DNA reads TGTGCCAGCAGACTCGGGACCGACCAAGAGACCCAGTACTTC. Protein product: CASRLGTDQETQYF.

This clonotype turned up a few times. This CDR3 is CASSPSRGRGLSYNEQFF. The CDR3 bases are TGTGCCAGCAGTCCCTCGAGGGGGCGGGGCCTCTCCTACAATGAGCAGTTCTTC. The rearrangement uses TRBV27 and TRBJ2-1; perhaps TRBD1 as D (7 bases). Germline CDR1 MNHEY, CDR2 SMNVEV (reference sequence). With 5 bases removed from V and 0 bases from J, the gap between germline ends came to 20 bases. The CDR3 is made up of 18 amino acids.

This clonotype was recorded at least ten times. The chain employs TRBV7-2 and TRBJ2-7; TRBD1 or TRBD2 may be the D gene (5 bases each). V lost 1 base and J 4 bases, leaving 17 bases between the germline ends. CDR3 size: 16 residues. The germline V gene has CDR1 SGHTA and CDR2 FQGNSA. The CDR3 region has the DNA TGTGCCAGCAGCTTAGGGAGCGGTGTTTGGACATACGAGCAGTACTTC. It specifies CASSLGSGVWTYEQYF.

V gene TRBV4-1 combines with J gene TRBJ1-6; 8 bases align to TRBD1. V lost 0 bases to trimming and J lost 7 bases; unmatched junction nucleotides: 2. CDR3 length equals 15 residues. CDR1 and CDR2 from the germline V gene are MGHRA and YSYEKL. The DNA of the CDR3 is TGCGCCAGCAGCCAAGAGGGGACAGGCAATTCACCCCTCCACTTT. Translated: CASSQEGTGNSPLHF.

Worth noting for this clonotype: The junction shows a germline mismatch at one end, possibly a read error. The genes are TRBV7-8 and TRBJ2-3; 10 positions match TRBD2. There are 16 residues in the CDR3. Looked up from germline, CDR1 is SGHVS and CDR2 is FQNEAQ. CDR3 sequence reads: CASSLGGLAGADTQSF. In DNA form, the CDR3 reads TGCGCCAGCAGCTTAGGTGGGCTAGCGGGGGCAGATACGCAGTCTTTT. The whole variable domain, filled in from reference TRBV7-8 and TRBJ2-3, reads GAGVSQSPRYKVAKRGQDVALRCDPISGHVSLFWYQQALGQGPEFLTYFQNEAQLDKSGLPSDRFFAERPEGSVSTLKIQRTQQEDSAVYLCASSLGGLAGADTQSFGPGTRLTVL.

This clonotype has ten or more counts. The rearrangement joins TRBV12-3 or TRBV12-4 to TRBJ1-1, with D maybe TRBD1 (5 bases). Trimming removed 3 bases from V and 1 base from J, with 15 bases in between. The CDR3 length is 16 residues. The chain's CDR3 is CASSFGSGRANTEAFF. CDR3 nucleotides: TGTGCCAGCAGTTTCGGGTCAGGGAGGGCGAACACTGAAGCTTTCTTT.

This clonotype has just a few counts. This chain uses TRBV20-1 with TRBJ1-2, with D possibly being TRBD1 (6 bases). V was shortened by 6 bases and J by 0 bases, with 14 bases between the two germline ends. The CDR3 is 14 amino acids. CDR1 DFQATT and CDR2 SNEGSKA come from the germline V gene (reference sequence). CDR3 in DNA: TGCAGTGCCCCCCCGGACAGTTCTAACTATGGCTACACCTTC. It codes for CSAPPDSSNYGYTF.

In its sample, this clonotype was seen many times. The chain links TRBV6-2 or TRBV6-3 to TRBJ1-1; unclear D gene. The V gene lost 8 bases and the J gene lost 3 bases, with 13 bases spanning the gap. CDR1 is MNHEY and CDR2 is SVGEGT in the germline V gene. The CDR3 is 13 amino acids. CDR3 coding DNA: TGTGCCAGCGGGAGGACGGTCTACACTGAAGCTTTCTTT. Its protein is CASGRTVYTEAFF.